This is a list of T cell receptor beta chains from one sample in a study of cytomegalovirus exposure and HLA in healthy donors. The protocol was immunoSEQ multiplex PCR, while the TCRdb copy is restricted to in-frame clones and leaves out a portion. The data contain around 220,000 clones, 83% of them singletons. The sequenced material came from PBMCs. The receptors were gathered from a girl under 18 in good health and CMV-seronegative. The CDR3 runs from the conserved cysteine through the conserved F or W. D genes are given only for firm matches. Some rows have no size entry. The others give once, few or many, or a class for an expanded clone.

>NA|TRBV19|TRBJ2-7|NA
TGTGCCAGTAGTATAGGGGTTGCTTCGGGCGAGCAGTACTTC
CASSIGVASGEQYF
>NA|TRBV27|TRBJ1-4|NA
TGTGCCAGCAGCCACGGGGGGGCTACCGATGAAAAACTGTTTTTT
CASSHGGATDEKLFF
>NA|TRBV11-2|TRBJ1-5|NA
TGTGCCAGCAGCTTAGTCAGGGGTAATCAGCCCCAGCATTTT
CASSLVRGNQPQHF
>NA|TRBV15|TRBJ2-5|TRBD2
TGTGCCACCAGCAGAGGTAATAGCGGGGGACAAGAGACCCAGTACTTC
CATSRGNSGGQETQYF
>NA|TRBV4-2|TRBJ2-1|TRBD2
TGTGCCAGCAGCCCTACTAGCGGGGGTTCGAATGAGCAGTTCTTC
CASSPTSGGSNEQFF
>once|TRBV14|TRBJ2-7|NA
TGTGCCAGCAGCCTGCGCGGGAGCCGACACGCCGGACAGGGCGGATTATACGAGCAGTACTTC
CASSLRGSRHAGQGGLYEQYF
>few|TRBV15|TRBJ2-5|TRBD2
TGTGCCACCAGCAGAGCCCCCGGGACTAGCGGGGGCCAAGAGACCCAGTACTTC
CATSRAPGTSGGQETQYF
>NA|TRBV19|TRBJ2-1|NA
TGTGCCAGTATGAGGACATCCTACAATGAGCAGTTCTTC
CASMRTSYNEQFF
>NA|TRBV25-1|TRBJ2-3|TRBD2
TGTGCCAGCAGTGAATATTCCCTAGCGGACCCTAGCACAGATACGCAGTATTTT
CASSEYSLADPSTDTQYF
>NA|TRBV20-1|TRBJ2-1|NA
TGCAGTGGCGCGAACCTTAGCGGGCAGTTCTTC
CSGANLSGQFF
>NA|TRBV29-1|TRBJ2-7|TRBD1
TGCAGCGTCCTACAGGGGAGCTCCTACGAGCAGTACTTC
CSVLQGSSYEQYF
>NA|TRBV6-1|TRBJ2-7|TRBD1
TGTGCCAGTCGCTACGTGGGGACAGGGGGCGAGCAGTACTTC
CASRYVGTGGEQYF
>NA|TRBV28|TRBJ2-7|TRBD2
TGTGCCAGCAGTTTAAATAGATTCGCTAGCGGGAGAGACGAGCAGTACTTC
CASSLNRFASGRDEQYF
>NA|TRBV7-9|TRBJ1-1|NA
TGTGCCAGCAGCTTACTAGAGCGGCCCCTAACTGAAGCTTTCTTT
CASSLLERPLTEAFF
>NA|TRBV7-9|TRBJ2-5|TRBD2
TGTGCCAGCAGCGGGGGACTAGCGGTACAAGAGACCCAGTACTTC
CASSGGLAVQETQYF
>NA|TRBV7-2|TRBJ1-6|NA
TGTGCCAGCAGCCCCCTGAGAAATTATAATTCACCCCTCCACTTT
CASSPLRNYNSPLHF
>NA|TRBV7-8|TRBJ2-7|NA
TGTGCCAGCAGCCCTGCAGGTTACAGGGCAATCTCCTACGAGCAGTACTTC
CASSPAGYRAISYEQYF